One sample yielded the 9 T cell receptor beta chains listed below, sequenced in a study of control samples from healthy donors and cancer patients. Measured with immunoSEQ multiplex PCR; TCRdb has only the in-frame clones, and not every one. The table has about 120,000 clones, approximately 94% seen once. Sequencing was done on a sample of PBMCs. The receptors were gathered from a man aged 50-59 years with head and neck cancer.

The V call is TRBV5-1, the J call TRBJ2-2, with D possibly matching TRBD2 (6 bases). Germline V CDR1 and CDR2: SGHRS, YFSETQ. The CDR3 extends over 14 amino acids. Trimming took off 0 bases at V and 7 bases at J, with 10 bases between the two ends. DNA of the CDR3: TGCGCCAGCAGCTTGGGCGGGGACCTCGGGGAGCTGTTTTTT. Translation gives CASSLGGDLGELFF.

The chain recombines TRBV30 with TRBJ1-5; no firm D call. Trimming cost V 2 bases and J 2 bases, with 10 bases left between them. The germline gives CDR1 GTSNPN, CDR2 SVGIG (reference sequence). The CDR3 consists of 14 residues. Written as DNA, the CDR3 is TGTGCCTGGAGTTCGGGAGGTGGCAATCAGCCCCAGCATTTT. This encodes CAWSSGGGNQPQHF.

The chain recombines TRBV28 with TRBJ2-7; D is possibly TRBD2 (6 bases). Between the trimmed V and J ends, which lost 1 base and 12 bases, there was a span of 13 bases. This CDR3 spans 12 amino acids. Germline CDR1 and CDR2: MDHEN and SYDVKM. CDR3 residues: CASSLSQRVSYF. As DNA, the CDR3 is TGTGCCAGCAGTTTATCACAGCGGGTGTCGTACTTC.

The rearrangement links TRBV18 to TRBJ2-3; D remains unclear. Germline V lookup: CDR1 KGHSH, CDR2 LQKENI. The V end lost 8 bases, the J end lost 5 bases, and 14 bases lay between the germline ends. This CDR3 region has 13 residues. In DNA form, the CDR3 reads TGTGCCAGCCACACGCGAGTCGAAGATACGCAGTATTTT. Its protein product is CASHTRVEDTQYF.

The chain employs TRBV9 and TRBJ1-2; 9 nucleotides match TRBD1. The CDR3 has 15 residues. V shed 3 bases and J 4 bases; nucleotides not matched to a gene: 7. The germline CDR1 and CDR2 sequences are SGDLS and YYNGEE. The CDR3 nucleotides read TGTGCCAGCAGCGGCACAGGGGGCCCCATCTATGGCTACACCTTC. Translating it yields CASSGTGGPIYGYTF.

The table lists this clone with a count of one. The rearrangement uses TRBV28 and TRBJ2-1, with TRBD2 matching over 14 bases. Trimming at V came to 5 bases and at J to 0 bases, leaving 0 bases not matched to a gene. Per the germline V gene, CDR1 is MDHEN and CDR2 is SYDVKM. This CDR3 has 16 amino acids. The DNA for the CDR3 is TGTGCCAGCAGTGGGACTAGCGGGGGCTCCTACAATGAGCAGTTCTTC. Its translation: CASSGTSGGSYNEQFF.

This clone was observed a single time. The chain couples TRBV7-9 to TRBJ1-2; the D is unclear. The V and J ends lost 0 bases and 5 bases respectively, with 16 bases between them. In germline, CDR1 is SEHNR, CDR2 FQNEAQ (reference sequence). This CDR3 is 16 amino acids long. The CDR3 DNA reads TGTGCCAGCAGCTTAGCGTTGTCATCTACGCGGTATGGCTACACCTTC. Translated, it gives CASSLALSSTRYGYTF.

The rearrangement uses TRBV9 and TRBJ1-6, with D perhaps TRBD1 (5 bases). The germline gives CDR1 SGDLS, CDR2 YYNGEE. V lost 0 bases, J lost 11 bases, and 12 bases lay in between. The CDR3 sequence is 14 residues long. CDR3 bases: TGTGCCAGCAGCGTAGGACAGTCGGGAGCACCCCTCCACTTT. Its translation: CASSVGQSGAPLHF.

CDR3 loop: CASSSGSPGELFF. The CDR3 coding sequence is TGTGCCAGCAGCTCCGGTTCGCCCGGGGAGCTGTTTTTT. This chain connects TRBV7-9 to TRBJ2-2, with unresolved D. This CDR3 contains 13 residues. Germline CDR1 SEHNR, CDR2 FQNEAQ (reference sequence). The ends were cut back, 4 bases at V and 6 bases at J, with 9 bases in the middle.